This entry lists 2 T cell receptor beta chains sequenced from one sample in a study of control samples from healthy donors and cancer patients. Using immunoSEQ multiplex PCR, the repertoire was profiled, and TCRdb retains in-frame clones only, with some absent. The sample yields some 130,000 clones, roughly nine tenths seen once. Sequenced sample: PBMCs. The receptor set was obtained from a middle-aged man with head and neck cancer.

V usage is TRBV5-1 and J usage is TRBJ1-2; TRBD1 matches at 9 bases. The trim removed 0 bases at V and 2 bases at J, leaving 5 bases unmatched. Germline values: CDR1 SGHRS, CDR2 YFSETQ. The CDR3 loop spans 16 amino acids. The CDR3 spells CASSLAATGGNYGYTF. The CDR3, as DNA: TGCGCCAGCAGCTTGGCCGCGACAGGGGGGAACTATGGCTACACCTTC.

V usage is TRBV6-4 and J usage is TRBJ2-1, with 7 positions matching TRBD1. Germline-derived CDR1 and CDR2 are MRHNA and SNTAGT. With 3 bases clipped from V and 2 bases from J, the junction kept 13 bases outside the gene matches. The CDR3 is 18 residues long. Here the CDR3 DNA reads TGTGCCAGCAGTGATTCTCCCTTCCGGGACAGTCCCTACAATGAGCAGTTCTTC. This translates into CASSDSPFRDSPYNEQFF.